This note documents a single T cell receptor (beta chain) sequence. Its antigen is undetermined. CDR1 is DFQATT, CDR2 SNEGSKA, per germline (reference sequence). This CDR3 contains 12 residues. V lost 5 bases, J lost 4 bases, and 11 bases lay in between. These data originate in a study of response to subunit inactivated influenza vaccine. TCRdb re-analysed the RT-PCR reads in MiXCR, keeping a single row per CDR3 protein. In the table there are under 800,000 distinct CDR3 sequences, 14% of which are singletons. General observations from the study: Each seasonal influenza vaccination, the authors suggested, recruits few new T cells.

The specimen was PBMCs from blood, collected roughly 2 weeks before vaccination. This chain links TRBV20-1 with TRBJ2-5; D remains ambiguous. The TCR sequence derives from a man between 45 and 60 years old who received an inactivated influenza vaccine. CDR3 sequence: CSAPPPGETQYF. DNA of the CDR3: TGCAGTGCTCCCCCGCCGGGAGAGACCCAGTACTTC.